The clone carrying this T cell receptor (beta chain) was recorded once. Its antigen is unidentified. One base away lies a much larger clone, so this may be a sequencing read error. Patients were excluded for uncontrolled infection, other autoimmune disease, pregnancy or lactation. Diagnosis relied on clinical symptoms, serum thyroxine and TRAb, thyroid ultrasound and orbital computed tomography. Amplified TCR beta CDR3 regions came from RNA transcripts. The TCR CDR3 first-round RT-PCR relied on the HTBI primer set. TCRdb reprocessed the multiplex PCR reads via MiXCR and lists one record per CDR3 protein. The data contain about 640,000 distinct CDR3 sequences, under 25% of them singletons. The data stem from a study of T cells in Graves' hyperthyroidism and ophthalmopathy. Study outcomes and limitations: Most clonotypes expanded in thyroid above 0.001 were likewise present in blood.

This CDR3 is 15 amino acids long. The V gene lost 3 bases and the J gene lost 4 bases, with 13 bases spanning the gap. Per germline, CDR1 SGHRS and CDR2 YFSETQ. This rearrangement joins TRBV5-1 to TRBJ1-4, with D possibly TRBD1 on 5 matching bases. The sample consisted of blood. The TCR was taken from a man aged 30 to 45 with Graves' ophthalmopathy. The CDR3 here is CASSSSGLGNEKLFF. The CDR3 DNA reads as TGCGCCAGCAGCTCCTCGGGACTGGGTAATGAAAAACTGTTTTTT. Filled out from reference TRBV5-1 and TRBJ1-4, the complete variable domain reads KAGVTQTPRYLIKTRGQQVTLSCSPISGHRSVSWYQQTPGQGLQFLFEYFSETQRNKGNFPGRFSGRQFSNSRSEMNVSTLELGDSALYLCASSSSGLGNEKLFFGSGTQLSVL.